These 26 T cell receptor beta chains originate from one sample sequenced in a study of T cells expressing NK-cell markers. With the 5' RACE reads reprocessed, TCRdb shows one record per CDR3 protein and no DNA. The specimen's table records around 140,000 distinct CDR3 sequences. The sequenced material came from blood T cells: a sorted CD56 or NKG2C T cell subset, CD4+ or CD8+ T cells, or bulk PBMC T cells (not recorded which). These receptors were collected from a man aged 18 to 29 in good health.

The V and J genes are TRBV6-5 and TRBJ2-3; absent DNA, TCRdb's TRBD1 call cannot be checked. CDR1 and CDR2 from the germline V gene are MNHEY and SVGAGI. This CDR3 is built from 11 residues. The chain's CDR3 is CASSPGQGQYF.

The CDR3 loop reads CAISEVAILNTEAFF. The chain joins TRBV10-3 to TRBJ1-1. CDR1 and CDR2 (germline): ENHRY, SYGVKD. CDR3 length: 15 residues.

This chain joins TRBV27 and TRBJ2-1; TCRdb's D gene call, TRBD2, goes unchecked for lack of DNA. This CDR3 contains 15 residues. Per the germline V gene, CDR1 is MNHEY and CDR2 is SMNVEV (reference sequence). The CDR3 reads CASSRTSGANNEQFF.

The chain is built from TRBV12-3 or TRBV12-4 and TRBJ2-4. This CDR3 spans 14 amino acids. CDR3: CASSTDFGKNIQYF.

CDR3 sequence: CASSGDGGQDTQYF. The chain uses TRBV6-4 and TRBJ2-3; TCRdb calls TRBD1, which cannot be checked without DNA. CDR3 length equals 14 residues. The V gene's germline CDR1 is MRHNA and CDR2 SNTAGT.

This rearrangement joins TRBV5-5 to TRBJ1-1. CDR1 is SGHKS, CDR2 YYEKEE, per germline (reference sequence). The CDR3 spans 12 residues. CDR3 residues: CASSLSVGEAFF.

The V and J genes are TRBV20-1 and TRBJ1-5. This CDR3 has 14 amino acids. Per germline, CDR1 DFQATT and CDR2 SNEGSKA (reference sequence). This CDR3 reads CSATDLDSNQPQHF.

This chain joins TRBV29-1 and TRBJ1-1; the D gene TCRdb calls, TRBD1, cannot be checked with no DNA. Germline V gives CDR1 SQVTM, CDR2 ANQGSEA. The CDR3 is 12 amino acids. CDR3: CSVPGQGLGAFF.

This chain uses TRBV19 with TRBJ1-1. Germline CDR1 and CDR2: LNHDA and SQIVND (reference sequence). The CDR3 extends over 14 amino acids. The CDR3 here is CASSSAFFTTEAFF.

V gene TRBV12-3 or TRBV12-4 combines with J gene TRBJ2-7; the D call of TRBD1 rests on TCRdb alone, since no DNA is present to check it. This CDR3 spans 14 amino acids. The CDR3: CASSLYRGPNEQYF.

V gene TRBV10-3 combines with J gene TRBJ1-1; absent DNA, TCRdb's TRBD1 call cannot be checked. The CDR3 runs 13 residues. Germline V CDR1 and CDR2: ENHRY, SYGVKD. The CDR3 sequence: CAIIGQGNTEAFF.

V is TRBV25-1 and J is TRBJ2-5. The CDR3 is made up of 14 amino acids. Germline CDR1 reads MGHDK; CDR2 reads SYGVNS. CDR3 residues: CASSEYGILETQYF.

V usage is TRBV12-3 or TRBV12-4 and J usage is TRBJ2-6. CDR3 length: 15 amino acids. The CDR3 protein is CASSLWSSGANVLTF.

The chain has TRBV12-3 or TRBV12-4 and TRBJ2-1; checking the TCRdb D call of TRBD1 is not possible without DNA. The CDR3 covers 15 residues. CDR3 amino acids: CASSKTGGDGNEQFF.

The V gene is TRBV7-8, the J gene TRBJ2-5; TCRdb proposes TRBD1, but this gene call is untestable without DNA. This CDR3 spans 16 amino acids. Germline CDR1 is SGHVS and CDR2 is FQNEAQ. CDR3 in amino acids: CASSVDPASFQETQYF.

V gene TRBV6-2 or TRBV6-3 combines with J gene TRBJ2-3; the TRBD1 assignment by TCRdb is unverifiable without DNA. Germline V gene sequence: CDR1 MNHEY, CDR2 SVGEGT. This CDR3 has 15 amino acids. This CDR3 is CASSYRGGSTDTQYF.

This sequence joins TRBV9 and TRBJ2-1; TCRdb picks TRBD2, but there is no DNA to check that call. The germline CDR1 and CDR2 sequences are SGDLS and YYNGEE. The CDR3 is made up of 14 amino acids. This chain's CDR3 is CASSVWGGYNEQFF.

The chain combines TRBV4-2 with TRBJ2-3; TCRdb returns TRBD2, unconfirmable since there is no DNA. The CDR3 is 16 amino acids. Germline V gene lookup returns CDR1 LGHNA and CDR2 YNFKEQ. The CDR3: CASSRAGTSATDTQYF.

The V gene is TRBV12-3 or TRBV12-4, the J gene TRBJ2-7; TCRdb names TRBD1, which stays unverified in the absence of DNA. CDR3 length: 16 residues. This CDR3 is CASSLRSWGPGVEQYF.

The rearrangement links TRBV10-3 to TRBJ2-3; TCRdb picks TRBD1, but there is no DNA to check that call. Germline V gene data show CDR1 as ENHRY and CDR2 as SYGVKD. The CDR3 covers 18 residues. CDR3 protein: CAIRKTGEGQGSADTQYF.

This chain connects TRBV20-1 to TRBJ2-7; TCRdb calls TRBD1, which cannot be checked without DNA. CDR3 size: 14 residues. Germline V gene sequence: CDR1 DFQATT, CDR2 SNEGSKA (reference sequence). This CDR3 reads CSANTRDSSYEQYF.

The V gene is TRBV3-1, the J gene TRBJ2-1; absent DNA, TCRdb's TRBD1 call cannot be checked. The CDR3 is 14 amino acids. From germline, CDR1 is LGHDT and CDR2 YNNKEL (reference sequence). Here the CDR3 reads CASSQEEGAGQKFF.

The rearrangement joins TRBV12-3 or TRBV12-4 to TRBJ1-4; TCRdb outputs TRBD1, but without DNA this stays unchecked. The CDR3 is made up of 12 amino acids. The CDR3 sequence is CASRFEGEKLFF.

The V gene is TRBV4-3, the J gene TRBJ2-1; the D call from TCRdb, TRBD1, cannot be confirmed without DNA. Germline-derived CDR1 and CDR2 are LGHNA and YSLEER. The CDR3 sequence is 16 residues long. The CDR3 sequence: CASSQDSWGRHNEQFF.

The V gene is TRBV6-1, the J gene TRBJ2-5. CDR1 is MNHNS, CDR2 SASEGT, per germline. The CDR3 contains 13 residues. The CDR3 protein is CASSPVWGETQYF.

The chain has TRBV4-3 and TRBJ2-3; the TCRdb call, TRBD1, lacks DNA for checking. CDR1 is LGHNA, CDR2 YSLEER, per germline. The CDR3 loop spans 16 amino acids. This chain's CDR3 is CASSQGAVPPTDTQYF.